This T cell receptor beta chain was documented in a study of OX40 agonist ivuxolimab in advanced cancers. The CDR3 contains 12 residues. Trimming took off 8 bases at V and 4 bases at J, with 9 bases between the two ends. CDR1 is WSHSY and CDR2 is SAAADI in the germline V gene. This clone showed up just once. TCRdb's copy holds only in-frame clones and misses some; the assay was immunoSEQ multiplex PCR. The sample lists 65,000 to 75,000 clones; roughly 80% were seen once. This chain connects TRBV10-2 to TRBJ1-3; TRBD1 might be the D (5 bases). The origin of this receptor is an adult with an advanced solid tumor such as melanoma, head and neck, liver or kidney cancer. The material sequenced was CD4+ or CD8+ T cells sorted from blood, taken in a trial of the OX40 agonist ivuxolimab. Written as DNA, the CDR3 is TGCGCCAGCGGGACCGCCGGAAACACCATATATTTT. Translated: CASGTAGNTIYF.